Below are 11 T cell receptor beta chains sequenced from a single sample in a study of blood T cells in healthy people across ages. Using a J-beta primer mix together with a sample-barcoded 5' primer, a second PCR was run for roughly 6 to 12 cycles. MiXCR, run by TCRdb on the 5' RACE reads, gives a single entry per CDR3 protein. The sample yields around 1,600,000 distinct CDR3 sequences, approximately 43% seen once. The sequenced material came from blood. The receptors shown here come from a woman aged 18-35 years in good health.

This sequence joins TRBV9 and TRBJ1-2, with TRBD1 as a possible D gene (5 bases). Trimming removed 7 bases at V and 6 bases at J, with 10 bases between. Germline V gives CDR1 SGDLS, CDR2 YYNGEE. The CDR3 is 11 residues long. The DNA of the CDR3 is TGTGCCAGCCGGGGCCCAGATGGCTACACCTTC. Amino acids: CASRGPDGYTF. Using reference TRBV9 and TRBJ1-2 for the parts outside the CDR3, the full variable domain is DSGVTQTPKHLITATGQRVTLRCSPRSGDLSVYWYQQSLDQGLQFLIQYYNGEERAKGNILERFSAQQFPDLHSELNLSSLELGDSALYFCASRGPDGYTFGSGTRLTVV.

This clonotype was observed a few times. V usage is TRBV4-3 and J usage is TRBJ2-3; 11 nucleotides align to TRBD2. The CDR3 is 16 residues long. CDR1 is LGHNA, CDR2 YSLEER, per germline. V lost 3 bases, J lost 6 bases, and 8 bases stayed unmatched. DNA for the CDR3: TGCGCCAGCAGCCAGGTTAGCGGGAGGGCCAAGGATACGCAGTATTTT. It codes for CASSQVSGRAKDTQYF.

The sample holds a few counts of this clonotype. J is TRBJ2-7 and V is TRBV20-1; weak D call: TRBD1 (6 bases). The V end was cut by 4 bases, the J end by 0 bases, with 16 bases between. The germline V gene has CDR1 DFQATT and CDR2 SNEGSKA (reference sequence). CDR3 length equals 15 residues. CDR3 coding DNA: TGCAGTGCTAATACCGGGACATCGAACTCCTACGAGCAGTACTTC. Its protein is CSANTGTSNSYEQYF.

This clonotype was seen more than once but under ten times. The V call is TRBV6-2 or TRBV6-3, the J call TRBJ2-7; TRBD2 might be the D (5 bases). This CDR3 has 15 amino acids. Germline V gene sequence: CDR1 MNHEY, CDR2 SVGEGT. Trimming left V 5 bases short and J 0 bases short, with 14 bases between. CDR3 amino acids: CASSPGLSYSYEQYF. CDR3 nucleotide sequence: TGTGCCAGCAGTCCTGGACTCTCATACTCCTACGAGCAGTACTTC.

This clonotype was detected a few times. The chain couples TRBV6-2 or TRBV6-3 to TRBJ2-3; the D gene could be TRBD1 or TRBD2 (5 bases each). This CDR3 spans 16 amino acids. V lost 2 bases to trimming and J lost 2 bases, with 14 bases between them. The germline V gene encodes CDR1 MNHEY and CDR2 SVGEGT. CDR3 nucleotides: TGTGCCAGCAGTTACGGCCAGGGAGACCTCACAGATACGCAGTATTTT. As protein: CASSYGQGDLTDTQYF.

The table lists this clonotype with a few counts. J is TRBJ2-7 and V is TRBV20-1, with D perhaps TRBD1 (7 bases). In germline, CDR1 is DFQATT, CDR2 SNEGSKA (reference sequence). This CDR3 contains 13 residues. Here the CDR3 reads CSFGGGRGYEQYF. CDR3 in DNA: TGCAGCTTCGGAGGGGGCCGCGGCTACGAGCAGTACTTC.

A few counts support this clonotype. The CDR3, as DNA: TGTGCCATCAGCCAACCAAACTCCTACAATGAGCAGTTCTTC. Translated: CAISQPNSYNEQFF. The genes are TRBV10-3 and TRBJ2-1; D not certain. The CDR3 is made up of 14 amino acids. Trimming took 6 bases from V and 0 from J, leaving 9 bases between them. The V gene's germline CDR1 is ENHRY and CDR2 SYGVKD.

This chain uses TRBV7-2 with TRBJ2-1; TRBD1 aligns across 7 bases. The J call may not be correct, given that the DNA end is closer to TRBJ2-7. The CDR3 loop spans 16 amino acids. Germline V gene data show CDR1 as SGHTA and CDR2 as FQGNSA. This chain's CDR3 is CASSSGQARSYNEQYF. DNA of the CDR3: TGTGCCAGCAGCTCCGGACAGGCCCGCTCCTACAATGAGCAGTACTTC.

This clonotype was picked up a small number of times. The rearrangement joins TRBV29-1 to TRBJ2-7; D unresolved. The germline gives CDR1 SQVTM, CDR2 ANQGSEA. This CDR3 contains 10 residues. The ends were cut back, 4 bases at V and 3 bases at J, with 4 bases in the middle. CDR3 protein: CSVVDYEQYF. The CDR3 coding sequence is TGCAGCGTTGTTGACTACGAGCAGTACTTC.

The CDR3 region is CSAADNSYEQYF. CDR3 DNA: TGCAGCGCGGCGGACAACTCCTACGAGCAGTACTTC. The V and J genes are TRBV29-1 and TRBJ2-7; D is possibly TRBD1 (5 bases). V lost 7 bases to trimming and J lost 0 bases, with 10 bases between them. CDR3 length: 12 amino acids. Per germline, CDR1 SQVTM and CDR2 ANQGSEA.

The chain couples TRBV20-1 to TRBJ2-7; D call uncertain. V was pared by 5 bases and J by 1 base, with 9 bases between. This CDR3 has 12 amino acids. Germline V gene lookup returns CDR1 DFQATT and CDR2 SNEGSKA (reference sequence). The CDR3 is CSAFKGSYEQYF. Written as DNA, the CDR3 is TGCAGTGCTTTTAAAGGTTCCTACGAGCAGTACTTC.